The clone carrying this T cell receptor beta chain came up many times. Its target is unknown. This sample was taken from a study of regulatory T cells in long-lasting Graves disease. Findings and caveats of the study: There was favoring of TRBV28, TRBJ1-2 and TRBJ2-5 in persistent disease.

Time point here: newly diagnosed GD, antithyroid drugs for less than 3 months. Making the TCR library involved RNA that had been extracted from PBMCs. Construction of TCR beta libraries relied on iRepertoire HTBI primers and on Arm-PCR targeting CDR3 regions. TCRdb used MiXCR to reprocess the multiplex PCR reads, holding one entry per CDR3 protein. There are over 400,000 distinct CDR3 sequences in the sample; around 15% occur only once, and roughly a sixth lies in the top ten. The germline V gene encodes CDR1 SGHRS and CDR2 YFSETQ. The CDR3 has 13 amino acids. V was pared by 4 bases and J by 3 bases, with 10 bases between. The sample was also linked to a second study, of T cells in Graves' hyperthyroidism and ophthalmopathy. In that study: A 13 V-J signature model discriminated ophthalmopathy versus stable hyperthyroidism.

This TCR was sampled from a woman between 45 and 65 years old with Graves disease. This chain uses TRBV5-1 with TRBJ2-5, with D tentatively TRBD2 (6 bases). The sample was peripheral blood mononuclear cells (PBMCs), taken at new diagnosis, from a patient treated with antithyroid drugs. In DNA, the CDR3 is TGCGCCAGCAGCCGGCGGGACGAAGAGACCCAGTACTTC. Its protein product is CASSRRDEETQYF.